This passage covers 14 T cell receptor beta chains from one sample sequenced in a study of metastatic and nonmetastatic thyroid tumors. TCRdb reanalyzed the PCR reads with MiXCR. This table holds 9,000 to 15,000 clones, about 31% found once. No patient had received any treatment before thyroid surgery. The specimen was tumor tissue. The receptors originated from a female donor with papillary thyroid cancer or a benign thyroid nodule (not recorded which). Some clones in this sample may be carry-over from other donors' samples.

The genes are TRBV20-1 and TRBJ2-2; D is unclear. This CDR3 is 13 amino acids long. V was trimmed by 7 bases and J by 8 bases, leaving 17 bases between them. CDR1 is DFQATT and CDR2 is SNEGSKA in the germline V gene (reference sequence). CDR3 DNA sequence: TGCAGTGGGCTGGACCCACAAGGGGGGGAGCTGTTTTTT. This sequence encodes CSGLDPQGGELFF.

CDR3 in amino acids: CASSLDPGRLAPNEQYF. The CDR3 coding sequence is TGTGCCAGCAGCTTAGATCCTGGCAGATTGGCACCCAACGAGCAGTACTTC. The chain carries TRBV11-2 and TRBJ2-7; D not resolved. The germline V and J ends were trimmed by 0 bases and 5 bases, with 20 bases remaining between them. This CDR3 comprises 17 residues. Looked up from germline, CDR1 is SGHAT and CDR2 is FQNNGV.

This clone was detected a few times. The chain has TRBV6-1 and TRBJ1-1; D remains unclear. The CDR3 sequence is 13 residues long. With 2 bases removed from V and 1 base from J, the gap between germline ends came to 5 bases. In germline, CDR1 is MNHNS, CDR2 SASEGT. The CDR3 sequence: CASSEKENTEAFF. The CDR3 DNA sequence: TGTGCCAGCAGTGAAAAGGAGAACACTGAAGCTTTCTTT.

This clone was counted only a few times. The rearrangement uses TRBV6-1 and TRBJ1-2, with a possible D match to TRBD1 (6 bases). This CDR3 comprises 13 residues. Germline CDR1 and CDR2: MNHNS and SASEGT. The ends were cut back, 6 bases at V and 2 bases at J, with 10 bases in the middle. The CDR3 spells CASSRDINYGYTF. DNA for the CDR3: TGTGCCAGCAGCAGGGACATCAACTATGGCTACACCTTC.

The sample holds a few counts of this clone. The junction and the germline gene differ at one end; a read error may be behind it. This chain connects TRBV15 to TRBJ1-1; weak D call: TRBD1 (6 bases). The CDR3 extends over 15 amino acids. CDR1 LNHNV and CDR2 YYDKDF come from the germline V gene (reference sequence). Written as DNA, the CDR3 is TGTGCCACCATCAGAGGTACAGGGTGCTTTCTTGAAGCTTTCTTT. Amino acid sequence: CATIRGTGCFLEAFF. Full variable domain (remainder filled in from reference TRBV15 and TRBJ1-1): DAMVIQNPRYQVTQFGKPVTLSCSQTLNHNVMYWYQQKSSQAPKLLFHYYDKDFNNEADTPDNFQSRRPNTSFCFLDIRSPGLGDTAMYLCATIRGTGCFLEAFFGQGTRLTVV.

The chain has TRBV20-1 and TRBJ2-7, with 13 nucleotides matching TRBD2. V was pared by 2 bases and J by 3 bases, with 7 bases of the junction left unmatched. The germline V gene encodes CDR1 DFQATT and CDR2 SNEGSKA (reference sequence). This CDR3 contains 16 residues. In DNA form, the CDR3 reads TGCAGTGCTAGACCCCTGAGGACTAGCGGGAGCTACGAGCAGTACTTC. It yields the protein CSARPLRTSGSYEQYF.

The CDR3, as DNA: TGTGCCAGCAGTTACTCTGCGGGAGAGGGATACGAGCAGTACTTC. Amino acid sequence: CASSYSAGEGYEQYF. The chain employs TRBV6-5 and TRBJ2-7; 7 nucleotides match TRBD2. CDR1 is MNHEY, CDR2 SVGAGI, per germline. The length of the CDR3 is 15 residues. With 0 bases clipped from V and 4 bases from J, the junction kept 6 bases outside the gene matches.

By sample fraction, this clone is medium-sized. This sequence joins TRBV20-1 and TRBJ2-7, with D perhaps TRBD2 (6 bases). CDR1 is DFQATT, CDR2 SNEGSKA, per germline (reference sequence). The CDR3 is made up of 13 amino acids. V dropped 6 bases and J dropped 4 bases, with 16 bases sitting between them. The CDR3 sequence: CSATSGSRYEQYF. The DNA for the CDR3 is TGCAGTGCGACTAGTGGTAGTAGGTACGAGCAGTACTTC.

A word on this clone: Sequence at one end of the junction differs from germline and may be a read error. The V call is TRBV20-1, the J call TRBJ2-3; 13 nucleotides line up with TRBD2. The CDR3 is 17 amino acids. CDR1 is DFQATT and CDR2 is SNEGSKA in the germline V gene (reference sequence). CDR3 sequence: CSARRGLGLAGTDTQCF. CDR3 bases: TGCAGTGCTAGGAGGGGCTTGGGACTAGCGGGGACAGATACCCAGTGTTTT.

Details on this clone: Being one base from a much bigger clone, this may be a read error. Other nucleotide sequences in the sample specify the same CDR3. This chain uses TRBV20-1 with TRBJ2-5, with D possibly called TRBD1 or TRBD2 (5 bases each). Germline CDR1 is DFQATT and CDR2 is SNEGSKA (reference sequence). This CDR3 contains 14 residues. Trimming stripped 3 bases from V and 4 bases from J, with 15 bases between. The CDR3 coding sequence is TGCAGTGCTAGCCCGGCTAGTGGGGGAGAGACCCAGTACTTC. This encodes CSASPASGGETQYF.

This chain uses TRBV6-2 or TRBV6-3 with TRBJ2-7; no clear D gene. There are 13 residues in the CDR3. Trimming removed 5 bases from V and 6 bases from J, with 14 bases in between. Germline CDR1 reads MNHEY; CDR2 reads SVGEGT. The CDR3 sequence: CASSPNRPFEQYF. The CDR3 DNA reads as TGTGCCAGCAGTCCAAACCGGCCCTTCGAGCAGTACTTC.

CDR3 nucleotides: TGTGCCAGCAGTTTAGCCGGGTATGGCCAGCCCCAGCATTTT. This gives the protein CASSLAGYGQPQHF. The V call is TRBV12-3 or TRBV12-4, the J call TRBJ1-5; D gene unclear. Trimming took off 0 bases at V and 7 bases at J, with 10 bases between the two ends. The CDR3 consists of 14 residues.

Only a few counts were recorded for this clone. The chain combines TRBV6-6 with TRBJ2-7; D may be TRBD2 (5 bases). CDR1 MNHNY and CDR2 SVGAGI come from the germline V gene (reference sequence). With 2 bases removed from V and 5 bases from J, the gap between germline ends came to 13 bases. This CDR3 region has 14 residues. The CDR3 coding sequence is TGTGCCAGCAGTTACCGGGAATGGAGTGACGAGCAGTACTTC. Protein product: CASSYREWSDEQYF.

This chain uses TRBV27 with TRBJ1-2, with D hard to call. V lost 6 bases and J lost 5, with 13 bases in between. Germline V gene sequence: CDR1 MNHEY, CDR2 SMNVEV (reference sequence). The CDR3 contains 13 residues. The CDR3 is CASSLDPGYGYTF. CDR3 in DNA: TGTGCCAGCAGCTTAGACCCGGGGTATGGCTACACCTTC.